This T cell receptor (beta chain) is from a study of blood T cell repertoires in COVID-19. Study context: Samples taken during acute and convalescent COVID-19 were collected in the United States, Italy and Spain. In each case, the material was cDNA or gDNA derived from T cells, B-cell-depleted T cells, or PBMCs.

How the authors handled the data: Nucleated cell counts were estimated from reference gene primer amplification. TCRdb's table, derived via immunoSEQ multiplex PCR, lists solely in-frame clones and lacks some. That table is the source of V, J and clone size, and D and trimming were worked out from the DNA. The table includes 73,000 or so clones, about 80% detected once. The CDR3 covers 15 residues. Germline V lookup: CDR1 SGHTA, CDR2 FQGNSA. V was pared by 5 bases and J by 3 bases, with 4 bases of the junction left unmatched. This TCR was sampled from a woman aged 55-69 years with acute or convalescent COVID-19. Specimen: peripheral blood. The rearrangement links TRBV7-2 to TRBJ2-1; 10 bases fit TRBD2. The CDR3 spells CASSPRTSGYNEQFF. CDR3 coding DNA: TGTGCCAGCAGCCCCCGGACTAGCGGCTACAATGAGCAGTTCTTC.